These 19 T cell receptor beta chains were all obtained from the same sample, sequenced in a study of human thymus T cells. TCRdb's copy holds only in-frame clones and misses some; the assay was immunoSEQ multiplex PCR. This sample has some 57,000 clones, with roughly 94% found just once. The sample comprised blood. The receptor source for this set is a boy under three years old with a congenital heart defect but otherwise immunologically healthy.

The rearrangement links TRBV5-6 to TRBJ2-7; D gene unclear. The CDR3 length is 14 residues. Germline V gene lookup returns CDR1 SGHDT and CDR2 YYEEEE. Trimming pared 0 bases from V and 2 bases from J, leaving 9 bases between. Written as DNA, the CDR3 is TGTGCCAGCAGCTTGGGGGCCAGGCCCTACGAGCAGTACTTC. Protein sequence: CASSLGARPYEQYF.

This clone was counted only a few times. CDR3 bases: TGTGCCGGTGACAGAAAAGCTTTCTTT. Translated: CAGDRKAFF. The gene calls are TRBV30 and TRBJ1-1; D possibly corresponds to TRBD1 (5 bases). The CDR3 consists of 9 residues. CDR1 and CDR2 from the germline V gene are GTSNPN and SVGIG (reference sequence). Trimming stripped 8 bases from V and 9 bases from J, with 10 bases between.

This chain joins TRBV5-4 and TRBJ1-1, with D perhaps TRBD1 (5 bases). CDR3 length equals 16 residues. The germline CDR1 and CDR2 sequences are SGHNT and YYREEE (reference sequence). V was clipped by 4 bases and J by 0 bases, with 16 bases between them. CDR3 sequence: CASSPGTGTMNTEAFF. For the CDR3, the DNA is TGTGCCAGCAGCCCCGGGACCGGGACTATGAACACTGAAGCTTTCTTT.

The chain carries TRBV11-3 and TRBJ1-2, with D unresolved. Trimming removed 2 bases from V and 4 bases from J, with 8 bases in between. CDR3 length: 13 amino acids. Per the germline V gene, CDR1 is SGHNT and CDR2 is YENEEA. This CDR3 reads CASSLSRTYGYTF. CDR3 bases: TGTGCCAGCAGCTTAAGCAGGACCTATGGCTACACCTTC.

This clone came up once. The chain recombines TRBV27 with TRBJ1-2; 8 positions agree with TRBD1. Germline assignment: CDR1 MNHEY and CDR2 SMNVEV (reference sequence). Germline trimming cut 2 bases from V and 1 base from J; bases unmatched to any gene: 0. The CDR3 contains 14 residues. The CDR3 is CASSLDRGNYGYTF. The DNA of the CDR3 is TGTGCCAGCAGTTTAGACAGGGGTAACTATGGCTACACCTTC.

CDR3 in amino acids: CASATSGRTDTQYF. CDR3 DNA sequence: TGCGCCAGCGCCACTAGCGGACGCACAGATACGCAGTATTTT. The chain couples TRBV10-2 to TRBJ2-3; 8 bases fit TRBD2. V dropped 8 bases and J dropped 1; count of bases not matched to a gene: 5. The germline CDR1 and CDR2 sequences are WSHSY and SAAADI. The CDR3 covers 14 residues.

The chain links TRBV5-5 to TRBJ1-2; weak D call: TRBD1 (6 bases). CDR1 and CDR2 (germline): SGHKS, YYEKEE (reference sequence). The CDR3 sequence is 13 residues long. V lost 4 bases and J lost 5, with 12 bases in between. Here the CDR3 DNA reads TGTGCCAGCAGCGAGAGTACAGGGTATGGCTACACCTTC. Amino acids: CASSESTGYGYTF.

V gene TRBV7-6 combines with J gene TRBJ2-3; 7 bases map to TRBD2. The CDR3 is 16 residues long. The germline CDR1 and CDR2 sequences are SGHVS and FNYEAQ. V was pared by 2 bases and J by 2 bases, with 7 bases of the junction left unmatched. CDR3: CASSLIGGRDTDTQYF. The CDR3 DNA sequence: TGTGCCAGCAGCTTAATTGGCGGGAGAGACACAGATACGCAGTATTTT.

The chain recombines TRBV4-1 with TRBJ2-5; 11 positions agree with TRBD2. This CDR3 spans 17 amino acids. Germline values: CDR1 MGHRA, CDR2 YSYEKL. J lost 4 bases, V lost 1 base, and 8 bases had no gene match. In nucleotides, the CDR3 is TGCGCCAGCAGCCAAGCGGTTTTAGCGGGGGGGGGAGAGACCCAGTACTTC. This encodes CASSQAVLAGGGETQYF.

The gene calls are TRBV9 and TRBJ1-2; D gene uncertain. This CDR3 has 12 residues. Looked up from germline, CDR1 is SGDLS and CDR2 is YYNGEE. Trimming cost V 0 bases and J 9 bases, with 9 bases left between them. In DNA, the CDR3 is TGTGCCAGCAGCGTAGGTTTTTTCAGCTACACCTTC. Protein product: CASSVGFFSYTF.

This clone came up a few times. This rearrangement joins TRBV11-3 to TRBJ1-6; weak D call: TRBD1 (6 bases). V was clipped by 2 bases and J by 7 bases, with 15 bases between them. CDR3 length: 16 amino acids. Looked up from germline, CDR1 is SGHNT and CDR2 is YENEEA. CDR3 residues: CASSLSTTGWNSPLHF. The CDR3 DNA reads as TGTGCCAGCAGCTTATCTACTACAGGGTGGAATTCACCCCTCCACTTT.

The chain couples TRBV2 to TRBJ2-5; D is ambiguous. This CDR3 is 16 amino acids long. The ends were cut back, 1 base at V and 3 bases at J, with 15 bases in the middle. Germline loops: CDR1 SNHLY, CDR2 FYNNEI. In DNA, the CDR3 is TGTGCCAGCAGTGAAGGGCCCTCAAGGGCTGAAGAGACCCAGTACTTC. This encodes CASSEGPSRAEETQYF. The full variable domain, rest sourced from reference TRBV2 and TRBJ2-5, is EPEVTQTPSHQVTQMGQEVILRCVPISNHLYFYWYRQILGQKVEFLVSFYNNEISEKSEIFDDQFSVERPDGSNFTLKIRSTKLEDSAMYFCASSEGPSRAEETQYFGPGTRLLVL.

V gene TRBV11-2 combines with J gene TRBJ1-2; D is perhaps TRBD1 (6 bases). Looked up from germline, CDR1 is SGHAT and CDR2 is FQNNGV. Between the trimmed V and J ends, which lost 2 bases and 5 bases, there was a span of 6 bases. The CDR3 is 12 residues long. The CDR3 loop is CASSLRGYGYTF. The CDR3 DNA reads TGTGCCAGCAGCTTAAGGGGGTATGGCTACACCTTC.

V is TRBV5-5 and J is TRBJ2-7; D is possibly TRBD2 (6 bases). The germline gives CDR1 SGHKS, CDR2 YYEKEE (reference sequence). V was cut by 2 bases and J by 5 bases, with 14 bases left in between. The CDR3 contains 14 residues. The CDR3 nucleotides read TGTGCCAGCAGCTTCTGGGGAGGTGGAGACGAGCAGTACTTC. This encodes CASSFWGGGDEQYF.

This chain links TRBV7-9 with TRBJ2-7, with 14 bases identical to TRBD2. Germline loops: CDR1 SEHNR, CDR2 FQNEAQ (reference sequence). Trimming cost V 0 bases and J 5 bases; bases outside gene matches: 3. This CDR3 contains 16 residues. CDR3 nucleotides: TGTGCCAGCAGCTTAGCGGGGACTAGCGGGAGAAACGAGCAGTACTTC. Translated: CASSLAGTSGRNEQYF. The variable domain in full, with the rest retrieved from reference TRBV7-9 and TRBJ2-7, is DTGVSQNPRHKITKRGQNVTFRCDPISEHNRLYWYRQTLGQGPEFLTYFQNEAQLEKSRLLSDRFSAERPKGSFSTLEIQRTEQGDSAMYLCASSLAGTSGRNEQYFGPGTRLTVT.

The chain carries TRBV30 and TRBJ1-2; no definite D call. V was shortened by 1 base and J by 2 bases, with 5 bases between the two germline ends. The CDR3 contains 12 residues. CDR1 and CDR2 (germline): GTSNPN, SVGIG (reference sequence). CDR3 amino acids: CAWSDKNYGYTF. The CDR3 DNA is TGTGCCTGGAGTGACAAAAACTATGGCTACACCTTC.

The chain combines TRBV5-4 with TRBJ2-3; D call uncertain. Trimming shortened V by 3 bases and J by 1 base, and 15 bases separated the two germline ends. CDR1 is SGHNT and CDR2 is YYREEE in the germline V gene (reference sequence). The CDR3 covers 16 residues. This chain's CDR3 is CASSWDPRTGTDTQYF. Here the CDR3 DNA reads TGTGCCAGCAGCTGGGATCCCCGAACGGGCACAGATACGCAGTATTTT.

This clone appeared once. This CDR3 is CASSQDPGGGEQETQYF. DNA for the CDR3: TGTGCCAGCAGCCAAGACCCTGGCGGGGGGGAACAAGAGACCCAGTACTTC. The rearrangement links TRBV4-2 to TRBJ2-5; 9 bases are shared with TRBD2. V lost 0 bases and J lost 2; bases outside the gene matches: 7. CDR1 is LGHNA and CDR2 is YNFKEQ in the germline V gene. The CDR3 is 17 amino acids.

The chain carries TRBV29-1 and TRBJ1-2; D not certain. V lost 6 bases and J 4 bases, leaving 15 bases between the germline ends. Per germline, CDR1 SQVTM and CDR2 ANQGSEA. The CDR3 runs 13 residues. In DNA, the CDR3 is TGCAGCGTAGGGAAGGGCACGGTCTATGGCTACACCTTC. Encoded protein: CSVGKGTVYGYTF.